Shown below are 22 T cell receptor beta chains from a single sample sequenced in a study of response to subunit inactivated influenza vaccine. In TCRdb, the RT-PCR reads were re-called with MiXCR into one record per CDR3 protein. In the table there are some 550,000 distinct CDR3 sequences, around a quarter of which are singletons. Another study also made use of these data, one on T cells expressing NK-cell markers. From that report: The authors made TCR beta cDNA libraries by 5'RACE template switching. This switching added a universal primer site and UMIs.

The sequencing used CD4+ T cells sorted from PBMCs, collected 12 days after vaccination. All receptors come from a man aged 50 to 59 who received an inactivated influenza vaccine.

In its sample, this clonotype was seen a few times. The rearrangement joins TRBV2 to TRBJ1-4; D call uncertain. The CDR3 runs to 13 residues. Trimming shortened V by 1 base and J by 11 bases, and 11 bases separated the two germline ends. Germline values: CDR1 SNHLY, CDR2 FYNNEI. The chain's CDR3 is CASSEDPSLKLFF. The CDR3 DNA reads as TGTGCCAGCAGTGAAGATCCCTCGCTTAAACTGTTTTTT.

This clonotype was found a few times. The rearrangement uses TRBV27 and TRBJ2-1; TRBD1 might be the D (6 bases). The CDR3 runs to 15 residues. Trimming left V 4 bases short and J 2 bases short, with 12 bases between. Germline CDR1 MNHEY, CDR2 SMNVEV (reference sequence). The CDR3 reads CASSSDRTPYNEQFF. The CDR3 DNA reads TGTGCCAGCAGTTCAGACAGGACTCCCTACAATGAGCAGTTCTTC.

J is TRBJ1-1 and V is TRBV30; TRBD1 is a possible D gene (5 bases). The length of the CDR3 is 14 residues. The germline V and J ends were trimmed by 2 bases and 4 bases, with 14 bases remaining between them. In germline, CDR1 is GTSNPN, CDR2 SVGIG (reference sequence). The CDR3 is CAWSRSGGSTEAFF. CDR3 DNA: TGTGCCTGGAGTAGAAGTGGGGGGTCCACTGAAGCTTTCTTT.

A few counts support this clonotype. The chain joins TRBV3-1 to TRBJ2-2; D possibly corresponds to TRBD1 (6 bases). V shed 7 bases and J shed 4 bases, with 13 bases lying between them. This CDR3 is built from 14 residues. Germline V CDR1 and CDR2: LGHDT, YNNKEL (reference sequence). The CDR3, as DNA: TGTGCCAGCACCTACCCAGGGGCCACCGGGGAGCTGTTTTTT. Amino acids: CASTYPGATGELFF.

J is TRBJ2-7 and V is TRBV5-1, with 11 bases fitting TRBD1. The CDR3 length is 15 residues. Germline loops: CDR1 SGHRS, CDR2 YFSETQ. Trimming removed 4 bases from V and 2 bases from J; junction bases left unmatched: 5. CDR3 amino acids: CASSGGTGGPYEQYF. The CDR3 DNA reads TGCGCCAGCAGCGGAGGGACAGGGGGGCCCTACGAGCAGTACTTC.

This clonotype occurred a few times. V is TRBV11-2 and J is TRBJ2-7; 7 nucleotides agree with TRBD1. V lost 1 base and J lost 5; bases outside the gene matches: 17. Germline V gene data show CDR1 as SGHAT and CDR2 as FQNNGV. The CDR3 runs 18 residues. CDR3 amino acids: CASSLGGVGRGNFDEQYF. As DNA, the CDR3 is TGTGCCAGCAGCTTAGGAGGGGTGGGCAGGGGGAATTTTGACGAGCAGTACTTC.

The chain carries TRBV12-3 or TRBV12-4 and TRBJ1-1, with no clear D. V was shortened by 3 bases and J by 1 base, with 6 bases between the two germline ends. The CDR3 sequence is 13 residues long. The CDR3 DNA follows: TGTGCCAGCAGTTTCAAGGAGAACACTGAAGCTTTCTTT. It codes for CASSFKENTEAFF.

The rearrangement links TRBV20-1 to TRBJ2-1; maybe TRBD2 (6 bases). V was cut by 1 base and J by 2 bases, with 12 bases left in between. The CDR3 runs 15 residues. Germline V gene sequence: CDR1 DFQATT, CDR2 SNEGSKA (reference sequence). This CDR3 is CSARAPSAAYNEQFF. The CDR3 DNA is TGCAGTGCTAGAGCTCCTAGCGCGGCCTACAATGAGCAGTTCTTC.

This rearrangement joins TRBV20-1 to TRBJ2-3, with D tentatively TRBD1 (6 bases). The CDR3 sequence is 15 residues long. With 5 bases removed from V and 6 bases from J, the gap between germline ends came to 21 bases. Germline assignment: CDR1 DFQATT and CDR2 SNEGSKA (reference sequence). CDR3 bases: TGCAGTGCTTCGACCGGGACAACCTTTTTTGATACGCAGTATTTT. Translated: CSASTGTTFFDTQYF.

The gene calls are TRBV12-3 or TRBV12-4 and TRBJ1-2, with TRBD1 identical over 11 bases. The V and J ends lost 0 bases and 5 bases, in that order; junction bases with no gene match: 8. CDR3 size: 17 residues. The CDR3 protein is CASSLAVGQGAEYGYTF. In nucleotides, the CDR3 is TGTGCCAGCAGTTTAGCGGTTGGACAGGGGGCTGAGTATGGCTACACCTTC.

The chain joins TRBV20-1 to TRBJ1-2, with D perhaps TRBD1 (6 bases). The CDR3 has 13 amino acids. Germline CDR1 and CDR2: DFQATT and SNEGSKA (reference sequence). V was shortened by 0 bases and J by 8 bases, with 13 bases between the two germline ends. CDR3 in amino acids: CSARDLQGLGYTF. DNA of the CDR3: TGCAGTGCTAGAGATTTACAGGGTTTGGGCTACACCTTC.

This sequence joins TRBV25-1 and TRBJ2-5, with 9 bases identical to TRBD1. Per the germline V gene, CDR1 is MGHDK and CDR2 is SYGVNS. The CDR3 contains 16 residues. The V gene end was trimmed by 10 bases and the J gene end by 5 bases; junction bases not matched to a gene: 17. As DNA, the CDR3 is TGTGCCACCTTACCTTTTCCGGGACAGGGTGCGGAGACCCAGTACTTC. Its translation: CATLPFPGQGAETQYF.

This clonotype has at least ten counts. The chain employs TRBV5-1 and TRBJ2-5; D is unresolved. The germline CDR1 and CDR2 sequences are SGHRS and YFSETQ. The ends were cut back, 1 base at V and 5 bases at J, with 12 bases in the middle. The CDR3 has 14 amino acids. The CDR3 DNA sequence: TGCGCCAGCAGCTTGTTTTCCGTTGAGGAGACCCAGTACTTC. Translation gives CASSLFSVEETQYF.

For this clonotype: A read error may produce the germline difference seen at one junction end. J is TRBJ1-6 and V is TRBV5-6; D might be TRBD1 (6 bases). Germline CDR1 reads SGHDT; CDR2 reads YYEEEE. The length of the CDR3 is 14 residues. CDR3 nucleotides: TGTGCCAGCAGCTTGAAGGGGGAAAATTCGCCCCTCCACTTT. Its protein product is CASSLKGENSPLHF.

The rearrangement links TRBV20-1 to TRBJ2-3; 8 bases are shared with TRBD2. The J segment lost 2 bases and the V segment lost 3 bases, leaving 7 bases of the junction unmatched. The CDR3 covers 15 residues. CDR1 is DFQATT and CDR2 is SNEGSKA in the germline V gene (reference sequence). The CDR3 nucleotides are TGCAGTGCTAGTCGGACTAGCAGCTACACAGATACGCAGTATTTT. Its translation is CSASRTSSYTDTQYF.

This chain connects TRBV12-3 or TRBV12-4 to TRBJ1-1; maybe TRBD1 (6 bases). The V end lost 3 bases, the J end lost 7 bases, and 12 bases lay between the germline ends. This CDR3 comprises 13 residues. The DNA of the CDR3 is TGTGCCAGCAGTTTGGGGGGGCAGCTTGAAGCTTTCTTT. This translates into CASSLGGQLEAFF.

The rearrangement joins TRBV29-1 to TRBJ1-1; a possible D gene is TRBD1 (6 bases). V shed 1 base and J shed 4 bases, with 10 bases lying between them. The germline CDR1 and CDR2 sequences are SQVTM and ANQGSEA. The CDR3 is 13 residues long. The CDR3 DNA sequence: TGCAGCGTTGAAGGAGTAGGGGGCACTGAAGCTTTCTTT. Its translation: CSVEGVGGTEAFF.

CDR3 sequence (DNA): TGCGCCAGCAGCTTGGCAGGTGTGAACTACAATGAGCAGTTCTTC. Protein sequence: CASSLAGVNYNEQFF. The chain couples TRBV5-1 to TRBJ2-1; D call uncertain. This CDR3 is built from 15 residues. The V and J ends lost 0 bases and 3 bases respectively, with 10 bases between them. Germline V gene data show CDR1 as SGHRS and CDR2 as YFSETQ.

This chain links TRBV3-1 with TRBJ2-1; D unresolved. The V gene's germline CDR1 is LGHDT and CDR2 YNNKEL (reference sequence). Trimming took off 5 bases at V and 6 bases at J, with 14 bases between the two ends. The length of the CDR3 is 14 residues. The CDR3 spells CASSFGRGGNEQFF. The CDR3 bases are TGTGCCAGCAGCTTCGGGCGTGGTGGCAATGAGCAGTTCTTC.

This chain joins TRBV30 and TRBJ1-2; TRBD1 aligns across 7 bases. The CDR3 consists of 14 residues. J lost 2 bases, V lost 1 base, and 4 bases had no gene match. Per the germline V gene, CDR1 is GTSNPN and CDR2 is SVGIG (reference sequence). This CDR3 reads CAWSAGTANYGYTF. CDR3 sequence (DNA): TGTGCCTGGAGTGCCGGGACAGCCAACTATGGCTACACCTTC.

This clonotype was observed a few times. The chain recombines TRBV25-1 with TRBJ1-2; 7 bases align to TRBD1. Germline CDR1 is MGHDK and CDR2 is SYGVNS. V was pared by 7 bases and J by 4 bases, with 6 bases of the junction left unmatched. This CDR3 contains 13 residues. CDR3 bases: TGTGCCAGCACCCCGGGACAGAGCTATGGCTACACCTTC. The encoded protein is CASTPGQSYGYTF.

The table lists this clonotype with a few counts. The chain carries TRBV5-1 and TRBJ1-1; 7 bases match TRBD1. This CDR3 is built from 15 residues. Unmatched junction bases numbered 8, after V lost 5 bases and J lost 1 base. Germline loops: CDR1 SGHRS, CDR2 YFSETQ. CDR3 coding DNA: TGCGCCAGCAGGTCGGGACAGCTCCCGAACACTGAAGCTTTCTTT. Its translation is CASRSGQLPNTEAFF.